Listed below are T cell receptor beta chains from one sample, sequenced in a study of early T cells in non-severe SARS-CoV-2 infection. One entry per CDR3 protein, called by TCRdb with MiXCR from the 5' RACE reads. The data contain roughly 63,000 distinct CDR3 sequences, 10% to 15% of them singletons. The sample comprised whole blood. All receptors come from an adult who was a healthcare worker with PCR-confirmed SARS-CoV-2 infection or an uninfected control (not recorded which). Each CDR3 is given with its conserved first and last residue. D genes are given only for firm matches. Where a row states a size, it is once, few, many or the class of an expanded clone; other rows omit it.

V	J	D	length	size	DNA	CDR3
TRBV4-3	TRBJ2-5	-	13	many	TGCGCCAGCAGCCAAGGCCGGGGCGAGACCCAGTACTTC	CASSQGRGETQYF
TRBV2	TRBJ2-2	TRBD2	15	many	TGTGCCAGCAGTGAAACTAGCGGGGACACCGGGGAGCTGTTTTTT	CASSETSGDTGELFF
TRBV6-5	TRBJ2-7	-	13	few	TGTGCCAGCAGTCCCGGAGGGTCCTACGAGCAGTACTTC	CASSPGGSYEQYF
TRBV3-1	TRBJ1-5	-	17	many	TGTGCCAGCAGCCAGCCCCTGGGAAGGGGTAGCAATCAGCCCCAGCATTTT	CASSQPLGRGSNQPQHF
TRBV7-8	TRBJ2-5	TRBD1	18	few	TGTGCCAGCAGCACTGGGACAGGGGGGCGTTTAAGGCAAGAGACCCAGTACTTC	CASSTGTGGRLRQETQYF
TRBV20-1	TRBJ2-3	TRBD1	14	few	TGCAGTGGAGAACGGACAGGGTATCCAGATACGCAGTATTTT	CSGERTGYPDTQYF
TRBV5-5	TRBJ1-1	-	15	-	TGTGCCAGCAGCTTGTATCAGGGGATGAACACTGAAGCTTTCTTT	CASSLYQGMNTEAFF
TRBV6-2/TRBV6-3	TRBJ2-7	TRBD1	12	many	TGTGCCAGCAGTTCCACAGGGGATGAGCAGTACTTC	CASSSTGDEQYF
TRBV6-5	TRBJ1-5	TRBD1	14	medium-sized	TGTGCCAGCAGTTACAACAGGGGAAATCAGCCCCAGCATTTT	CASSYNRGNQPQHF
TRBV5-1	TRBJ2-2	-	15	many	TGCGCCAGCAGCTGGGAAGGTCGAGACACCGGGGAGCTGTTTTTT	CASSWEGRDTGELFF
TRBV14	TRBJ2-1	-	16	few	TGTGCCAGCAGCCCCTGGGGGGGCGCAAGATCCAATGAGCAGTTCTTC	CASSPWGGARSNEQFF
TRBV10-2	TRBJ1-1	-	14	medium-sized	TGCGCCAGCAGTGAGTCGGGGAGAAGCACTGAAGCTTTCTTT	CASSESGRSTEAFF
TRBV7-7	TRBJ2-3	-	13	many	TGTGCCAGCAGCTTTAAGGTGGATGATACGCAGTATTTT	CASSFKVDDTQYF
TRBV29-1	TRBJ2-7	-	12	few	TGCAGCGTCCTAGAGGGCGGCTACGAGCAGTACTTC	CSVLEGGYEQYF
TRBV29-1	TRBJ2-2	-	15	few	TGCAGCGTTGAGCCCGAGGGCCCGAACACCGGGGAGCTGTTTTTT	CSVEPEGPNTGELFF
TRBV27	TRBJ1-6	TRBD1	15	-	TGTGCCAGCAAGACAGGGGGCTCCTATAATTCACCCCTCCACTTT	CASKTGGSYNSPLHF
TRBV5-1	TRBJ2-6	-	18	few	TGCGCCAGCAGCTTGGTGCCCCCTATGAGCTCTGGGGCCAACGTCCTGACTTTC	CASSLVPPMSSGANVLTF
TRBV7-2	TRBJ2-7	-	13	-	TGTGCCAGCAGCTTAGGTTCGCTCTACGAGCAGTACTTC	CASSLGSLYEQYF
TRBV14	TRBJ2-1	-	12	-	TGTGCCAGCAGCCAAGATTGGATTGAGCAGTTCTTC	CASSQDWIEQFF
TRBV21-1	TRBJ2-3	-	18	few	TGTGCCAGCAGCGGTTTGACTAGCGGGGGGTTTCGCACAGATACGCAGTATTTT	CASSGLTSGGFRTDTQYF
TRBV5-1	TRBJ2-5	TRBD2	16	many	TGCGCCAGCAGCCAGGGGGGGACTAGCGGGCAAGAGACCCAGTACTTC	CASSQGGTSGQETQYF
TRBV5-4	TRBJ2-5	TRBD1	17	few	TGTGCCAGCAGCTGGGGACTCGACAGGGGGACAAAAGAGACCCAGTACTTC	CASSWGLDRGTKETQYF
TRBV6-6	TRBJ1-1	-	13	few	TGTGCCAGCAGTCAACGGCAGAACACTGAAGCTTTCTTT	CASSQRQNTEAFF
TRBV2	TRBJ2-5	-	14	many	TGTGCCAGCAGTGAACGGGCGGGTAGCGAGACCCAGTACTTC	CASSERAGSETQYF
TRBV5-6	TRBJ2-1	-	12	many	TGTGCCAGCAGCTTGGATTTGTGGGGGCAGTTCTTC	CASSLDLWGQFF
TRBV3-1	TRBJ2-2	TRBD2	13	-	TGTGCCAGCAGCCCGCGGGGGTTCGGGGAGCTGTTTTTT	CASSPRGFGELFF
TRBV5-4	TRBJ2-5	TRBD2	16	many	TGTGCCAGCAGCGGGACTAGCGGGGGGCGAGGAGAGACCCAGTACTTC	CASSGTSGGRGETQYF
TRBV4-1	TRBJ1-2	-	15	many	TGCGCCAGCAGCCAAGCCCCAGGAACTAACTATGGCTACACCTTC	CASSQAPGTNYGYTF
TRBV6-2/TRBV6-3	TRBJ2-5	-	15	many	TGTGCCAGCAGTTTCGGGGCGACAGACCAAGAGACCCAGTACTTC	CASSFGATDQETQYF
TRBV7-8	TRBJ1-1	-	13	many	TGTGCCAGCAGCAATGCCAGGGGAACTGAAGCTTTCTTT	CASSNARGTEAFF
TRBV29-1	TRBJ2-2	-	14	many	TGCAGCGTTGAAGATGGACGTAACACCGGGGAGCTGTTTTTT	CSVEDGRNTGELFF
TRBV5-1	TRBJ2-5	-	14	few	TGCGCCAGCAGCGATCCGGGACGGCAAGAGACCCAGTACTTC	CASSDPGRQETQYF
TRBV5-4	TRBJ2-1	TRBD2	16	many	TGTGCCAGCAGCCCGGGGGGGGTTAGAAATTTCGATGAGCAGTTCTTC	CASSPGGVRNFDEQFF
TRBV7-9	TRBJ1-5	-	12	few	TGTGCCAGCAGTAACAGGGATCAGCCCCAGCATTTT	CASSNRDQPQHF
TRBV4-2	TRBJ1-5	-	14	few	TGTGCCAGCAGCAGCGAGGGTAGCAATCAGCCCCAGCATTTT	CASSSEGSNQPQHF
TRBV12-5	TRBJ2-7	-	11	many	TGTGCTAGTGCCTCTTACTACGAGCAGCACTTC	CASASYYEQHF
TRBV10-3	TRBJ2-1	-	17	many	TGTGCCATCAGTGAGCGAAACCGGGACATGGTTGTCAATGAGCAGTTCTTC	CAISERNRDMVVNEQFF
TRBV19	TRBJ2-7	TRBD2	18	many	TGTGCCAGTAGTATATCGATTAGCGGGGGACCGATCTCCTACGAGCAGTACTTC	CASSISISGGPISYEQYF
TRBV11-2	TRBJ1-2	TRBD1	14	few	TGTGCCAGCATTTTAGGACAGGGGGCATCTGGCTACACCTTC	CASILGQGASGYTF
TRBV20-1	TRBJ2-5	TRBD2	15	many	TGCAGTGCTCCCCTAGCGGGGGGGCCGGGAGAGACCCAGTACTTC	CSAPLAGGPGETQYF
TRBV6-5	TRBJ2-7	TRBD1	14	few	TGTGCCAGCAGTTACACCCCGACAGGGTTCGAGCAGTACTTC	CASSYTPTGFEQYF
TRBV6-1	TRBJ2-5	TRBD1	15	many	TGTGCCAGCACTCCGACAGGGGGCGTCCAAGAGACCCAGTACTTC	CASTPTGGVQETQYF
TRBV7-9	TRBJ2-5	-	14	many	TGTGCCAGCAGCTTAGGCGGGATCTCGGAGACCCAGTACTTC	CASSLGGISETQYF
TRBV7-2	TRBJ2-5	TRBD2	13	-	TGTGCCAGCCTGCGGGGGGCCCAAGAGACCCAGTACTTC	CASLRGAQETQYF
TRBV20-1	TRBJ2-7	-	11	-	TGCAGTGCTAGTGGGGTCTACGAGCAGTACTTC	CSASGVYEQYF